Listed below are T cell receptor beta chains from one sample, sequenced in a study of shared clonotypes between healthy human individuals. Libraries were prepared by immunoSEQ multiplex PCR; TCRdb keeps only in-frame clonotypes and omits some of them. Of about 680,000 clones detected, 92% appear once; the ten largest clones hold 24%. The sequenced sample consisted of naive CD8+ T cells sorted from blood. All receptors come from a man aged 30 to 45 in good health. Both conserved end residues are part of each CDR3. Fields, in order: CDR3 protein, CDR3 DNA, D gene, J gene, clone size, V gene. The D gene is left open where the match is weak. Rows give clone size only sometimes, using once, few, many, or a class for an expanded clone.

cdr3_aa: CASSLATGSSYEQYF; cdr3_nt: TGTGCCAGCAGCTTAGCTACCGGGAGCTCCTACGAGCAGTACTTC; d_call: NA; j_call: TRBJ2-7; clone_size: NA; v_call: TRBV7-9
cdr3_aa: CASSITGTYEQYF; cdr3_nt: TGTGCCAGTAGTATTACAGGAACCTACGAGCAGTACTTC; d_call: NA; j_call: TRBJ2-7; clone_size: NA; v_call: TRBV19
cdr3_aa: CASSYGQGSNSPLHF; cdr3_nt: TGTGCCAGCAGTTACGGACAGGGTAGTAATTCACCCCTCCACTTT; d_call: TRBD1; j_call: TRBJ1-6; clone_size: NA; v_call: TRBV6-6
cdr3_aa: CASSPEAGVADTQYF; cdr3_nt: TGTGCCAGCAGCCCAGAAGCGGGAGTGGCAGATACGCAGTATTTT; d_call: TRBD2; j_call: TRBJ2-3; clone_size: NA; v_call: TRBV9
cdr3_aa: CASNWGGLTTYEQYF; cdr3_nt: TGTGCCAGCAACTGGGGGGGACTGACCACCTACGAGCAGTACTTC; d_call: TRBD2; j_call: TRBJ2-7; clone_size: NA; v_call: TRBV28
cdr3_aa: CASSFGQGKGQPQHF; cdr3_nt: TGTGCCAGCAGCTTTGGACAGGGTAAGGGACAGCCCCAGCATTTT; d_call: TRBD1; j_call: TRBJ1-5; clone_size: NA; v_call: TRBV11-2
cdr3_aa: CASSPNPWTGGQETQYF; cdr3_nt: TGCGCCAGCAGCCCGAATCCCTGGACAGGAGGTCAAGAGACCCAGTACTTC; d_call: TRBD1; j_call: TRBJ2-5; clone_size: NA; v_call: TRBV4-3
cdr3_aa: CASSSIRDSSGETQYF; cdr3_nt: TGTGCCAGCAGCTCGATAAGGGACAGTTCAGGGGAGACCCAGTACTTC; d_call: TRBD1; j_call: TRBJ2-5; clone_size: NA; v_call: TRBV7-6
cdr3_aa: CASKGWAGANVLTF; cdr3_nt: TGTGCCAGCAAAGGGTGGGCTGGGGCCAACGTCCTGACTTTC; d_call: NA; j_call: TRBJ2-6; clone_size: NA; v_call: TRBV9
cdr3_aa: CASSLGAGGYQETQYF; cdr3_nt: TGTGCCAGCAGCTTAGGGGCGGGAGGGTACCAAGAGACCCAGTACTTC; d_call: TRBD2; j_call: TRBJ2-5; clone_size: NA; v_call: TRBV7-6
cdr3_aa: CASSSRDREETQYF; cdr3_nt: TGTGCCAGCAGCAGCCGGGACAGGGAAGAGACCCAGTACTTC; d_call: TRBD1; j_call: TRBJ2-5; clone_size: once; v_call: TRBV7-6
cdr3_aa: CASSSRTGPHGYTF; cdr3_nt: TGTGCCAGCAGCTCCCGGACAGGCCCACATGGCTACACCTTC; d_call: TRBD1; j_call: TRBJ1-2; clone_size: NA; v_call: TRBV5-4
cdr3_aa: CASRGEKLFF; cdr3_nt: TGTGCCAGCAGAGGTGAAAAACTGTTTTTT; d_call: NA; j_call: TRBJ1-4; clone_size: NA; v_call: TRBV6-5
cdr3_aa: CSVEAPTEAFF; cdr3_nt: TGCAGCGTTGAGGCGCCCACTGAAGCTTTCTTT; d_call: NA; j_call: TRBJ1-1; clone_size: NA; v_call: TRBV29-1